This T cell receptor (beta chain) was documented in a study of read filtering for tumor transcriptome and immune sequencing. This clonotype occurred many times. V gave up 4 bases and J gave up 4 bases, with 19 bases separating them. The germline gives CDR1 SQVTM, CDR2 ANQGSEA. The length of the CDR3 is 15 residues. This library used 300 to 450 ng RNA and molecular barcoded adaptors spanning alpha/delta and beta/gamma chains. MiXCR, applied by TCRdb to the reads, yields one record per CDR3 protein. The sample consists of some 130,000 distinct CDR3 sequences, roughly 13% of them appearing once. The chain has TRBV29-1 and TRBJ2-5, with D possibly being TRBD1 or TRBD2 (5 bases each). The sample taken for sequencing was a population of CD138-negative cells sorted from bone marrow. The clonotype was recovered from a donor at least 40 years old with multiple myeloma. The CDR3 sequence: CSVAFRGRDGETQYF. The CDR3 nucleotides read TGCAGCGTTGCCTTTCGTGGTCGGGACGGAGAGACCCAGTACTTC.